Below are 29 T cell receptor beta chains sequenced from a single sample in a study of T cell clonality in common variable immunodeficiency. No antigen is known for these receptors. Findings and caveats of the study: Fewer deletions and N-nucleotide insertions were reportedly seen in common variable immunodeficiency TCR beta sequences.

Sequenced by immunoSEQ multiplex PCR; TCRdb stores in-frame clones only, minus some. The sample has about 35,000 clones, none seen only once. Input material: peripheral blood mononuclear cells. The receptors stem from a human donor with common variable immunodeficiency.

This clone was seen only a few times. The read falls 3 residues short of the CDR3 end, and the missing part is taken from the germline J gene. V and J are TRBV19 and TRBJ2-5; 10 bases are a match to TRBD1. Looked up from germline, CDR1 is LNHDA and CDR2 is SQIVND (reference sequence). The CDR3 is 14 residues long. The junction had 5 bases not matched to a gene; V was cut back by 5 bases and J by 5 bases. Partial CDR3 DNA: TGTGCCAGTAGTCAGGGACAGGGGTTGGAGACC. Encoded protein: CASSQGQGLET. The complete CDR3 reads CASSQGQGLETQYF.

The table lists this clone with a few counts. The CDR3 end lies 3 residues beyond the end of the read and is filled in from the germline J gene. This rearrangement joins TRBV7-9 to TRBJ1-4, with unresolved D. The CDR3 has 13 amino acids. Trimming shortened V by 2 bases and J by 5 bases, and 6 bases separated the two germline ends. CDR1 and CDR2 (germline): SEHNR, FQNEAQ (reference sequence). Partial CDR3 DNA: TGTGCCAGCAGCTTACCCCCAAATGAAAAA. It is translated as CASSLPPNEK. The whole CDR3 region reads CASSLPPNEKLFF.

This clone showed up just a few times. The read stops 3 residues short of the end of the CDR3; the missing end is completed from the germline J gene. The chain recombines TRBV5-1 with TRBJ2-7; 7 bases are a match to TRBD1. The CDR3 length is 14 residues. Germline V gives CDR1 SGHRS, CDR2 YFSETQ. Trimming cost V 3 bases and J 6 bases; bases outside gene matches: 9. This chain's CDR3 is CASSWTGGSLEQYF. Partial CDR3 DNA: TGCGCCAGCAGCTGGACAGGAGGTTCGCTCGAG.

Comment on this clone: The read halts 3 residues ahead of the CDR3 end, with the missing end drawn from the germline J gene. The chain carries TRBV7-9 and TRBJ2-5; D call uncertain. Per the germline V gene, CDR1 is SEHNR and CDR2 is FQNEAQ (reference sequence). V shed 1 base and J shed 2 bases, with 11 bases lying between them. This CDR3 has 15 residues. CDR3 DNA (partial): TGTGCCAGCAGCTTAGGCCGACTGGTACAAGAGACC. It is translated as CASSLGRLVQET. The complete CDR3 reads CASSLGRLVQETQYF.

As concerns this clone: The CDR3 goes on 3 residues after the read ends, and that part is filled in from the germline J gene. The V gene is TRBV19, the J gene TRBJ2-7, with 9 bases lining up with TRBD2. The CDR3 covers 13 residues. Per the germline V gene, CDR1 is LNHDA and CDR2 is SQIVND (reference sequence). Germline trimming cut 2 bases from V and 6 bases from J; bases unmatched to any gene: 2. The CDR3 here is CASSISSGSEQYF. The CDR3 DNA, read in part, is TGTGCCAGTAGTATAAGTAGCGGGAGCGAG.

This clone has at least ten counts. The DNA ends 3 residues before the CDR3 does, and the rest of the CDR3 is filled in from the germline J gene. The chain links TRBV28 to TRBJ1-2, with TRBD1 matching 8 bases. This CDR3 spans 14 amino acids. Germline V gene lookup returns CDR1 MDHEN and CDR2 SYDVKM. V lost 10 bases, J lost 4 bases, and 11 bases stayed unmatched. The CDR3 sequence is CATSTAGGSYGYTF. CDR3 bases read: TGTGCCACCTCAACCGCAGGGGGCAGCTATGGC.

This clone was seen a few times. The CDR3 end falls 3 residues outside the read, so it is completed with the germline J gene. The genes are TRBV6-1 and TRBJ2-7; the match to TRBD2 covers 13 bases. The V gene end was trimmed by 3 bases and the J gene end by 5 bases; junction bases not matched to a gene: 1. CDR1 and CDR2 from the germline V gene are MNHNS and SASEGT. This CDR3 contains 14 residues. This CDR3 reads CASSETSGRNEQYF. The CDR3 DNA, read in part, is TGTGCCAGCAGTGAGACTAGCGGGAGGAACGAG.

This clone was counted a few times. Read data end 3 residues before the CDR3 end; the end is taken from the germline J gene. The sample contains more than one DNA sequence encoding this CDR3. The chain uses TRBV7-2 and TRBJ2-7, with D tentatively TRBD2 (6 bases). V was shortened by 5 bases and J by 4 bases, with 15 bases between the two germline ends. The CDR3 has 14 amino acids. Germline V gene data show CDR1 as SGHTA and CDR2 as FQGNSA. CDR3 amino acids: CASSGRGAGYEQYF. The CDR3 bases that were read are TGTGCCAGCAGCGGACGTGGGGCGGGGTACGAG.

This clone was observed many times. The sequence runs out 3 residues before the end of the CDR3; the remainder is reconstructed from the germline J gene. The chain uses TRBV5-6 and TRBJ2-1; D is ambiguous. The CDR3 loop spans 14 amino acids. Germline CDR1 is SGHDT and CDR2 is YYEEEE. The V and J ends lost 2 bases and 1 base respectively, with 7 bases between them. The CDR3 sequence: CASSLSGSYNEQFF. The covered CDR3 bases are TGTGCCAGCAGCTTATCCGGGTCCTACAATGAG.

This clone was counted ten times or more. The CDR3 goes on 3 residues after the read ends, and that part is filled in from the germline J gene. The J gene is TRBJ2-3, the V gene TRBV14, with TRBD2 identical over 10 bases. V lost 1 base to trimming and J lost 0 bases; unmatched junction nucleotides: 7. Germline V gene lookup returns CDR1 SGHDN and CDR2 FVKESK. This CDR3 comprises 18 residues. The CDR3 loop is CASSQVATSGPSTDTQYF. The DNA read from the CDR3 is TGTGCCAGCAGCCAAGTCGCGACTAGCGGGCCTAGCACAGATACG. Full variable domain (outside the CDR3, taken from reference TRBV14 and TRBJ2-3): EAGVTQFPSHSVIEKGQTVTLRCDPISGHDNLYWYRRVMGKEIKFLLHFVKESKQDESGMPNNRFLAERTGGTYSTLKVQPAELEDSGVYFCASSQVATSGPSTDTQYFGPGTRLTVL.

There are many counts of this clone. The part of the CDR3 DNA that was read is TGTGCCAGCAGCCATGGCAGCCAAGAGACC. Its translation is CASSHGSQET. The whole CDR3 region reads CASSHGSQETQYF. The chain recombines TRBV7-6 with TRBJ2-5; D is unresolved. Read sequence stops 3 residues before the CDR3 end, and the germline J gene provides the missing end. The germline V and J ends were trimmed by 5 bases and 1 base, with 8 bases remaining between them. Germline V lookup: CDR1 SGHVS, CDR2 FNYEAQ. The CDR3 consists of 13 residues.

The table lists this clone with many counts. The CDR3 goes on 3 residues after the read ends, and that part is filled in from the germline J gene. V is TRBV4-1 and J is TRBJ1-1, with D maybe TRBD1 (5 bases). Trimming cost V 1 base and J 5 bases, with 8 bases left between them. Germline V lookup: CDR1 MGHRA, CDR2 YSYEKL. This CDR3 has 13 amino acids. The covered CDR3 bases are TGCGCCAGCAGCCAAGCAGGGAAGACTGAA. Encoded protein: CASSQAGKTE. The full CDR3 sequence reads CASSQAGKTEAFF.

The CDR3 spells CAWSDLAEYYNEQFF. The CDR3 DNA, read in part, is TGTGCCTGGAGTGATTTAGCGGAGTACTACAATGAG. The chain recombines TRBV30 with TRBJ2-1, with D possibly TRBD2 on 6 matching bases. The read ends 3 residues shy of where the CDR3 ends; the end is completed using the germline J gene. The CDR3 is 15 residues long. V gave up 1 base and J gave up 3 bases, with 13 bases separating them. Per the germline V gene, CDR1 is GTSNPN and CDR2 is SVGIG (reference sequence).

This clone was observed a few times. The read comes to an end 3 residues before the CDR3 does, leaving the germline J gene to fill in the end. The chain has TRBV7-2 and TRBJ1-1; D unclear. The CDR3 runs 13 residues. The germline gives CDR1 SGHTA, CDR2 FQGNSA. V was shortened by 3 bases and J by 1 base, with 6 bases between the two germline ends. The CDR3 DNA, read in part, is TGTGCCAGCAGCTTCGCGTCGAACACTGAA. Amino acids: CASSFASNTE. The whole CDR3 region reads CASSFASNTEAFF. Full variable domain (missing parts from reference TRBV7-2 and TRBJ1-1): GAGVSQSPSNKVTEKGKDVELRCDPISGHTALYWYRQSLGQGLEFLIYFQGNSAPDKSGLPSDRFSAERTGGSVSTLTIQRTQQEDSAVYLCASSFASNTEAFFGQGTRLTVV.

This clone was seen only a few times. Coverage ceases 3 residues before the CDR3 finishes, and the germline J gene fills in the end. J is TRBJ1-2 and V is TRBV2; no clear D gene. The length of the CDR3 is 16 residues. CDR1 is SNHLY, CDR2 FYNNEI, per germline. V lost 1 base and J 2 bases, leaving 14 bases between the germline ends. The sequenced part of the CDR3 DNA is TGTGCCAGCAGTGAAGGGGCCTACCCATTCAACTATGGC. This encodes CASSEGAYPFNYG. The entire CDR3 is CASSEGAYPFNYGYTF.

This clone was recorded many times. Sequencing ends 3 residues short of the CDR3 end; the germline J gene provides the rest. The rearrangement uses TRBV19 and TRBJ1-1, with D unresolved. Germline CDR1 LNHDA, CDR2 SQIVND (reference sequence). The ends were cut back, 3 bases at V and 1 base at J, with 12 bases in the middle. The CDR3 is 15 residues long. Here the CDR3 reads CASSMRADPNTEAFF. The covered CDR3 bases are TGTGCCAGTAGTATGAGGGCAGATCCGAACACTGAA. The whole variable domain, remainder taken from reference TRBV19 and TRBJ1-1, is DGGITQSPKYLFRKEGQNVTLSCEQNLNHDAMYWYRQDPGQGLRLIYYSQIVNDFQKGDIAEGYSVSREKKESFPLTVTSAQKNPTAFYLCASSMRADPNTEAFFGQGTRLTVV.

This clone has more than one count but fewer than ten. The CDR3 region is CAWSRQGYTEAFF. The sequenced part of the CDR3 DNA is TGTGCCTGGAGCAGACAGGGCTACACTGAA. The chain recombines TRBV30 with TRBJ1-1, with 7 bases lining up with TRBD1. Read coverage stops 3 residues before the CDR3 terminus; the germline J gene supplies the remainder. From germline, CDR1 is GTSNPN and CDR2 SVGIG (reference sequence). The CDR3 consists of 13 residues. The trim removed 3 bases at V and 3 bases at J, leaving 4 bases unmatched.

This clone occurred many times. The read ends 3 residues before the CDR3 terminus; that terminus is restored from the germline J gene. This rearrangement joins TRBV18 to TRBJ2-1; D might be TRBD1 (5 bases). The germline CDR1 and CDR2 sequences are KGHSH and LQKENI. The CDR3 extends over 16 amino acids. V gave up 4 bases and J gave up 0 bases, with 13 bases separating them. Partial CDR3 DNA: TGTGCCAGCTCACGAATGCAGGGTCTCTCCTACAATGAG. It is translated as CASSRMQGLSYNE. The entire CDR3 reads CASSRMQGLSYNEQFF.

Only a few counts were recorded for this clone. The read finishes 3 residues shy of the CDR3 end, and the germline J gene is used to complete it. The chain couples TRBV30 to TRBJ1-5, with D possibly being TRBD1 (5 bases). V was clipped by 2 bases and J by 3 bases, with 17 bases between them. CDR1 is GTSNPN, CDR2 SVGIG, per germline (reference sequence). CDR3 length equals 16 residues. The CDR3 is CAWSSRAGPNNQPQHF. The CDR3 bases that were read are TGTGCCTGGAGTAGTAGGGCAGGGCCTAACAATCAGCCC.

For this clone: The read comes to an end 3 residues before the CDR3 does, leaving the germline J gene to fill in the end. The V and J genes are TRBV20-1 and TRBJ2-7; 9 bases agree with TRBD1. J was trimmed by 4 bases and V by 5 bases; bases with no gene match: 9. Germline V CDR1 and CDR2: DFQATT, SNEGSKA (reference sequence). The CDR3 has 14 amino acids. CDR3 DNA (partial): TGCAGTGCTTCATCCCTTGGGACAGGGTACGAG. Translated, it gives CSASSLGTGYE. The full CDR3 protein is CSASSLGTGYEQYF.

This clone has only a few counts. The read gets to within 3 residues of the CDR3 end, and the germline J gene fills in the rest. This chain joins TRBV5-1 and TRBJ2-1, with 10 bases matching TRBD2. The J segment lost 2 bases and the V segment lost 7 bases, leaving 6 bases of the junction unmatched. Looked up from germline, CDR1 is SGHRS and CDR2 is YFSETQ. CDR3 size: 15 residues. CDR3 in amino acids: CASFPGLAAYNEQFF. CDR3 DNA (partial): TGCGCCAGCTTTCCCGGACTAGCGGCCTACAATGAG.

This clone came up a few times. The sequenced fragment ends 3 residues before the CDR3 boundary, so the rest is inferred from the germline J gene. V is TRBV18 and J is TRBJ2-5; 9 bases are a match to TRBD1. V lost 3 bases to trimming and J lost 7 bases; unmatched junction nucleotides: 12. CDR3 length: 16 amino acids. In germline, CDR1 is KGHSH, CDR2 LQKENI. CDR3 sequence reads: CASSPAGQGLQVTQYF. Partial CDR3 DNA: TGTGCCAGCTCACCCGCCGGACAGGGGTTACAGGTGACC.

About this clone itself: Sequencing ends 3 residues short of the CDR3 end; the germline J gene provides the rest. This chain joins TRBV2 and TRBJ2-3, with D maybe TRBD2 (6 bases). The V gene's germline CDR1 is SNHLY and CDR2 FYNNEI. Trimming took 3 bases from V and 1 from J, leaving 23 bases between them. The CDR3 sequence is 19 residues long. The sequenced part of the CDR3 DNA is TGTGCCAGCAGTGAGAACTTCCACAGACTAGATAGGGGCACAGATACG. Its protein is CASSENFHRLDRGTDT. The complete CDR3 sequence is CASSENFHRLDRGTDTQYF.

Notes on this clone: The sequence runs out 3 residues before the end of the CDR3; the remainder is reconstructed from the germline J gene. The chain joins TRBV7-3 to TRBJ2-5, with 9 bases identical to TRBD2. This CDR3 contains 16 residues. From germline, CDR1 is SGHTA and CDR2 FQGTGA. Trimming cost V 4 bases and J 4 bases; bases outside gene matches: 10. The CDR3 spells CASSYGIAGVLETQYF. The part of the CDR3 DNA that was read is TGTGCCAGCAGCTACGGAATAGCGGGAGTCTTAGAGACC.

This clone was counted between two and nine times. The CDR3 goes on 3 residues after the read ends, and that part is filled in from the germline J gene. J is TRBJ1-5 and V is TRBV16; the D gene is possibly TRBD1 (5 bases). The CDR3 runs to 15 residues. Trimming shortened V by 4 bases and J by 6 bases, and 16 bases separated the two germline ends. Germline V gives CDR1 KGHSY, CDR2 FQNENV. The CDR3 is CASSPLAGVGQPQHF. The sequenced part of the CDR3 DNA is TGTGCCAGCAGCCCCCTTGCGGGGGTTGGTCAGCCC.

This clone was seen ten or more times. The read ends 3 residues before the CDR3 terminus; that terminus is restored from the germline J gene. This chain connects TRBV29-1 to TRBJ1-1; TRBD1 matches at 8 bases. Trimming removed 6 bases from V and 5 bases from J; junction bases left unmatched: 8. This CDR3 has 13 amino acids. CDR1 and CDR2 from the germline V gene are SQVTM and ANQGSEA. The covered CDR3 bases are TGCAGCGTAGATCCGGGACAGGAAACTGAA. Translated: CSVDPGQETE. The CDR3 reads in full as CSVDPGQETEAFF.

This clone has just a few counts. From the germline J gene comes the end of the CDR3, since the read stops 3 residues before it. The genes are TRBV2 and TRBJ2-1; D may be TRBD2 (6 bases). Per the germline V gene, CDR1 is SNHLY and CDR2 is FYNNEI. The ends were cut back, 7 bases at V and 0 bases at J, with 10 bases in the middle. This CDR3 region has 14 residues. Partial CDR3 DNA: TGTGCCAGCAATAAGGAGGGCTCCTACAATGAG. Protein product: CASNKEGSYNE. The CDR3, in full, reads CASNKEGSYNEQFF.

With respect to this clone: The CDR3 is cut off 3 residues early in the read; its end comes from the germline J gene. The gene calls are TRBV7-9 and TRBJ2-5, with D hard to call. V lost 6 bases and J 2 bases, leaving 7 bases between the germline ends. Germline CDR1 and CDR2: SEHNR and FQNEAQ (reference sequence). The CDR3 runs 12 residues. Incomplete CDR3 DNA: TGTGCCAGCAGGACTGTACAAGAGACC. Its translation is CASRTVQET. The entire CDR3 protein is CASRTVQETQYF.

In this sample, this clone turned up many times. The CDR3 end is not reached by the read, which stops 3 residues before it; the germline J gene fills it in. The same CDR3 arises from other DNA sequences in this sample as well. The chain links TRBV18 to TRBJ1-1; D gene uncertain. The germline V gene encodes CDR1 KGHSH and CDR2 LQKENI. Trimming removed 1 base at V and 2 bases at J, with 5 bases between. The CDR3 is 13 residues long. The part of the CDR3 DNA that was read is TGTGCCAGCTCACCACAGGGTAACACTGAA. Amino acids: CASSPQGNTE. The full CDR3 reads CASSPQGNTEAFF.